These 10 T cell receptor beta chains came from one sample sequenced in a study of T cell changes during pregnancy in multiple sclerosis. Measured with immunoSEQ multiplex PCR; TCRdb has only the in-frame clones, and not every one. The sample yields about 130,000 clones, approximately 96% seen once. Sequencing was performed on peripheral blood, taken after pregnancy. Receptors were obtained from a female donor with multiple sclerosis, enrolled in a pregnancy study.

The CDR3 protein is CASLTRHEQYF. Written as DNA, the CDR3 is TGTGCCAGCCTGACAAGGCACGAGCAGTACTTC. The chain recombines TRBV2 with TRBJ2-7; D remains ambiguous. V was cut by 8 bases and J by 5 bases, with 10 bases left in between. This CDR3 is built from 11 residues. The germline CDR1 and CDR2 sequences are SNHLY and FYNNEI. Combining the CDR3 with reference TRBV2 and TRBJ2-7 gives the whole variable domain EPEVTQTPSHQVTQMGQEVILRCVPISNHLYFYWYRQILGQKVEFLVSFYNNEISEKSEIFDDQFSVERPDGSNFTLKIRSTKLEDSAMYFCASLTRHEQYFGPGTRLTVT.

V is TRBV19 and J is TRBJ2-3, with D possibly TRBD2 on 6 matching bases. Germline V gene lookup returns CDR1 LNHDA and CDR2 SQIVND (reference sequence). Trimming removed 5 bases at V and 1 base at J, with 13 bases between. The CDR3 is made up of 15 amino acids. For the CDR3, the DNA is TGTGCCAGTAGTGAAGCGGGTATCGGCACAGATACGCAGTATTTT. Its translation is CASSEAGIGTDTQYF.

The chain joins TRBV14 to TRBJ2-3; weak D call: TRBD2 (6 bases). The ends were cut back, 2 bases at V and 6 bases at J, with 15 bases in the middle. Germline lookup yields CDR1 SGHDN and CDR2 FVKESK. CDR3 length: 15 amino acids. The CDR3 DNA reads TGTGCCAGCAGCCAATACCACGGACGGGGGGATACGCAGTATTTT. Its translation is CASSQYHGRGDTQYF. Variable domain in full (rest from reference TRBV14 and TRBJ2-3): EAGVTQFPSHSVIEKGQTVTLRCDPISGHDNLYWYRRVMGKEIKFLLHFVKESKQDESGMPNNRFLAERTGGTYSTLKVQPAELEDSGVYFCASSQYHGRGDTQYFGPGTRLTVL.

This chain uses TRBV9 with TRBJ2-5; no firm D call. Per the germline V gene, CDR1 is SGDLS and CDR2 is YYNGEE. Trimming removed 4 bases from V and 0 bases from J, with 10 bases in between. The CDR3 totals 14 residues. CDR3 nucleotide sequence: TGTGCCAGCAGCTATGGTGCGGACCAAGAGACCCAGTACTTC. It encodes CASSYGADQETQYF.

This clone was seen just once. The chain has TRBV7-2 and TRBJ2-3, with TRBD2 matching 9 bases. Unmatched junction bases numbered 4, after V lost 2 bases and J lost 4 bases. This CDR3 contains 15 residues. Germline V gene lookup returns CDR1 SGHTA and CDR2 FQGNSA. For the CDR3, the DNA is TGTGCCAGCAGCTTACTCGCGGGAGGGCCAGATACGCAGTATTTT. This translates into CASSLLAGGPDTQYF.

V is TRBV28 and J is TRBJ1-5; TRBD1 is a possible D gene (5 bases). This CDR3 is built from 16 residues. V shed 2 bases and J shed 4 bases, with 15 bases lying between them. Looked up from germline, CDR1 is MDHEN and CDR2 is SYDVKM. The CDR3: CASSLPVGGGNQPQHF. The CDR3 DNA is TGTGCCAGCAGTTTACCGGTGGGGGGAGGGAATCAGCCCCAGCATTTT.

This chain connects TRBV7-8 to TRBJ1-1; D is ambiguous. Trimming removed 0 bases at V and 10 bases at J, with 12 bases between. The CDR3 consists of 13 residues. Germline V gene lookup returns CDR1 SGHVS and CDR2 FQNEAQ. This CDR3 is CASSLAAGISAFF. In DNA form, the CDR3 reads TGTGCCAGCAGCTTAGCAGCAGGTATCTCAGCTTTCTTT.

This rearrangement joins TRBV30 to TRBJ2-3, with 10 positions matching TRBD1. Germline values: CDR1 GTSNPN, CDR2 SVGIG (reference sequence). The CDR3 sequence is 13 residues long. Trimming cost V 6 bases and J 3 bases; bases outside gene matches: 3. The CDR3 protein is CACGQGGTDTQYF. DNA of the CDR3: TGTGCCTGCGGACAGGGGGGGACAGATACGCAGTATTTT.

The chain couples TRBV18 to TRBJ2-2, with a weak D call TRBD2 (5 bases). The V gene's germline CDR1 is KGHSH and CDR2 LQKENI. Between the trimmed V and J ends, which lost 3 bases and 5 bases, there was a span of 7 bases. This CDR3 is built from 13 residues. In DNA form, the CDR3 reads TGTGCCAGCTCACCTCGGGATACCGGGGAGCTGTTTTTT. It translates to CASSPRDTGELFF.

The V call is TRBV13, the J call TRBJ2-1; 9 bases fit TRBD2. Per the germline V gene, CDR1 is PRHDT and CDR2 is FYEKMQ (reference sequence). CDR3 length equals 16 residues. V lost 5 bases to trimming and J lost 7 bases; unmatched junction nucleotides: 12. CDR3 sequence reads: CASSQDGGGGGNEQFF. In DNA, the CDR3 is TGTGCCAGCAGCCAGGACGGGGGCGGGGGGGGTAATGAGCAGTTCTTC.